This T cell receptor (beta chain) comes out of a study of T-cell memory formation after mild COVID-19. Across the study: TCR clusters largely stayed donor specific. Findings of the study overall: In pre-infection memory, a portion of responding clones appeared, which suggested that cross-reactive memory joined. Later expanders leaned toward CD4+, whereas clones contracting from day 15 to 85 were balanced CD4/CD8. CD4+ contracting clones were mainly CM and EM; CD8+ ones, EMRA.

TCRdb reprocessed the 5' RACE reads with MiXCR, giving one entry per CDR3 protein. The data hold about 470,000 distinct CDR3 sequences, with 20% to 30% observed a single time. CDR1 SGHNT and CDR2 YYREEE come from the germline V gene (reference sequence). The length of the CDR3 is 15 residues. Unmatched junction bases numbered 7, after V lost 0 bases and J lost 8 bases. This clonotype has just a few counts. What it recognizes is unknown. This rearrangement joins TRBV5-4 to TRBJ2-4, with 8 bases identical to TRBD1. The sample comprised PBMCs or a T cell subset sorted from them (not recorded which). This sequence was found in an adult woman who had mild COVID-19 (a few samples of this study predate the infection). Cell type and time point are not known. Here the CDR3 reads CASSLAGTGGDIQYF. The CDR3 DNA follows: TGTGCCAGCAGCTTGGCCGGGACAGGAGGGGACATTCAGTACTTC.